The 31 T cell receptor beta chains presented below share a single source sample, sequenced in a study of cytomegalovirus exposure and HLA in healthy donors. Vbeta (60) and Jbeta (13) primers were used in the PCR. Data came from immunoSEQ multiplex PCR; TCRdb stores just in-frame clones and leaves some out. Here the sample spans around 140,000 clones, 80% being singletons. Specimen: PBMCs. Every receptor here comes from a man aged 35-49 years in good health and CMV-seronegative.

The gene calls are TRBV19 and TRBJ2-7; a weak D match, TRBD2 (7 bases). This CDR3 comprises 15 residues. The V end was cut by 3 bases, the J end by 4 bases, with 16 bases between. Germline CDR1 is LNHDA and CDR2 is SQIVND (reference sequence). The CDR3 here is CASSIPARGGYEQYF. CDR3 sequence (DNA): TGTGCCAGTAGTATCCCCGCCAGGGGAGGGTACGAGCAGTACTTC.

The V and J genes are TRBV30 and TRBJ1-5, with TRBD1 matching over 7 bases. The length of the CDR3 is 18 residues. V gave up 1 base and J gave up 2 bases; unmatched junction bases: 14. CDR1 and CDR2 (germline): GTSNPN, SVGIG (reference sequence). CDR3 nucleotides: TGTGCCTGGAGTGAGGGCAGGGGGAGTGGGTACGGCAATCAGCCCCAGCATTTT. Its translation is CAWSEGRGSGYGNQPQHF.

The chain joins TRBV7-9 to TRBJ1-1; 7 bases align to TRBD1. CDR3 size: 17 residues. Germline CDR1 is SEHNR and CDR2 is FQNEAQ (reference sequence). J was trimmed by 1 base and V by 4 bases; bases with no gene match: 12. The CDR3 nucleotides read TGTGCCAGCAGCTCCCCCTCGACAGGGATCGGGAACACTGAAGCTTTCTTT. This translates into CASSSPSTGIGNTEAFF. The whole variable domain, remainder taken from reference TRBV7-9 and TRBJ1-1, is DTGVSQNPRHKITKRGQNVTFRCDPISEHNRLYWYRQTLGQGPEFLTYFQNEAQLEKSRLLSDRFSAERPKGSFSTLEIQRTEQGDSAMYLCASSSPSTGIGNTEAFFGQGTRLTVV.

This clone was detected once. The chain carries TRBV7-3 and TRBJ2-5, with 8 bases fitting TRBD2. Trimming removed 5 bases from V and 5 bases from J; junction bases left unmatched: 7. The CDR3 runs to 14 residues. The V gene's germline CDR1 is SGHTA and CDR2 FQGTGA. CDR3 protein: CASSPSREGETQYF. CDR3 nucleotides: TGTGCCAGCAGCCCCAGTCGGGAGGGGGAGACCCAGTACTTC.

The chain links TRBV18 to TRBJ1-1; tentative D call: TRBD1 (6 bases). Germline lookup yields CDR1 KGHSH and CDR2 LQKENI. Trimming removed 4 bases at V and 2 bases at J, with 11 bases between. This CDR3 spans 14 amino acids. CDR3 residues: CASSQQGSNTEAFF. The DNA for the CDR3 is TGTGCCAGCTCACAACAGGGCTCCAACACTGAAGCTTTCTTT.

V usage is TRBV7-2 and J usage is TRBJ2-5; no reliable D call. The tail of the sequence fits TRBJ2-7 better, so the J call may be wrong. The germline gives CDR1 SGHTA, CDR2 FQGNSA. The CDR3 spans 14 residues. The CDR3 reads CASSSAAVSYEQYF. The CDR3 DNA reads as TGTGCCAGCAGCTCTGCTGCCGTCTCCTACGAGCAGTACTTC.

The chain employs TRBV12-5 and TRBJ1-5; the match to TRBD1 covers 7 bases. Germline V lookup: CDR1 LGHNT, CDR2 FRNRAP. The CDR3 spans 16 residues. Unmatched junction bases numbered 8, after V lost 6 bases and J lost 0 bases. CDR3 amino acids: CASGRDRNYSNQPQHF. The CDR3 nucleotides are TGTGCTAGTGGCCGGGACAGAAATTATAGCAATCAGCCCCAGCATTTT.

The J gene is TRBJ1-2, the V gene TRBV29-1, with 9 bases that match TRBD1. The CDR3 has 12 amino acids. Losses at the gene ends were 5 bases for V and 8 bases for J; bases not matched to a gene: 6. Germline V gene lookup returns CDR1 SQVTM and CDR2 ANQGSEA. The CDR3: CSVPTGGRGYTF. For the CDR3, the DNA is TGCAGCGTTCCCACAGGGGGCCGAGGCTACACCTTC.

The chain has TRBV18 and TRBJ2-7; TRBD1 agrees at 8 bases. This CDR3 spans 16 amino acids. Per the germline V gene, CDR1 is KGHSH and CDR2 is LQKENI. J lost 2 bases, V lost 3 bases, and 9 bases had no gene match. The DNA for the CDR3 is TGTGCCAGCTCACCCCGGGACAGGCCATCACCCTACGAGCAGTACTTC. Protein: CASSPRDRPSPYEQYF.

CDR3 nucleotide sequence: TGTGCCAGCAGCCCCGGGGGCGGGGGCCCCCTCACCTACGAGCAGTACTTC. This encodes CASSPGGGGPLTYEQYF. The rearrangement uses TRBV7-6 and TRBJ2-7, with TRBD2 as a possible D gene (7 bases). This CDR3 contains 17 residues. Germline CDR1 and CDR2: SGHVS and FNYEAQ. V lost 5 bases to trimming and J lost 2 bases, with 22 bases between them.

The V call is TRBV7-7, the J call TRBJ2-5; the D gene is possibly TRBD2 (6 bases). Germline V gene data show CDR1 as SSHAT and CDR2 as FNYEAQ (reference sequence). V dropped 8 bases and J dropped 5 bases, with 15 bases sitting between them. The CDR3 contains 13 residues. CDR3 in DNA: TGTGCCAGCGGACCCGGGGGTTTGGAGACCCAGTACTTC. This encodes CASGPGGLETQYF.

The chain has TRBV5-6 and TRBJ2-2, with D unclear. The length of the CDR3 is 15 residues. V was cut by 0 bases and J by 3 bases, with 9 bases left in between. Germline assignment: CDR1 SGHDT and CDR2 YYEEEE. The CDR3 region is CASSLAESYTGELFF. In nucleotides, the CDR3 is TGTGCCAGCAGCTTGGCCGAGAGCTACACCGGGGAGCTGTTTTTT. Supplemented by reference TRBV5-6 and TRBJ2-2, the full variable domain reads DAGVTQSPTHLIKTRGQQVTLRCSPKSGHDTVSWYQQALGQGPQFIFQYYEEEERQRGNFPDRFSGHQFPNYSSELNVNALLLGDSALYLCASSLAESYTGELFFGEGSRLTVL.

The chain uses TRBV6-1 and TRBJ1-1; 7 bases align to TRBD1. The CDR3 consists of 14 residues. The V and J ends lost 8 bases and 2 bases, in that order; junction bases with no gene match: 8. Germline assignment: CDR1 MNHNS and CDR2 SASEGT. CDR3 protein: CASQARGDNTEAFF. The CDR3 DNA is TGTGCCAGCCAGGCCAGGGGGGATAACACTGAAGCTTTCTTT.

V usage is TRBV27 and J usage is TRBJ1-5; 10 bases align to TRBD1. Germline V CDR1 and CDR2: MNHEY, SMNVEV (reference sequence). The V segment lost 5 bases and the J segment 4 bases; nucleotides outside the gene matches: 11. The CDR3 runs to 17 residues. Written as DNA, the CDR3 is TGTGCCAGCAGTCCCAGGGACAGGGGTAGACCTAATCAGCCCCAGCATTTT. Its protein is CASSPRDRGRPNQPQHF.

This chain links TRBV6-1 with TRBJ1-1; TRBD1 might be the D (5 bases). Trimming took off 4 bases at V and 4 bases at J, with 10 bases between the two ends. The CDR3 has 13 residues. CDR1 is MNHNS, CDR2 SASEGT, per germline. This chain's CDR3 is CASSAGGATEAFF. The CDR3 DNA is TGTGCCAGCAGTGCTGGAGGGGCCACTGAAGCTTTCTTT.

CDR3 sequence (DNA): TGTGCCAGCAACAGTGATTTGGGTCAGCCCCAGCATTTT. As protein: CASNSDLGQPQHF. The chain links TRBV28 to TRBJ1-5, with no clear D. CDR1 and CDR2 (germline): MDHEN, SYDVKM. V was trimmed by 7 bases and J by 6 bases, leaving 13 bases between them. This CDR3 region has 13 residues.

V is TRBV29-1 and J is TRBJ2-7; 11 positions match TRBD2. V was clipped by 2 bases and J by 0 bases; unmatched bases: 0. Germline CDR1 and CDR2: SQVTM and ANQGSEA. This CDR3 is built from 14 residues. The CDR3 bases are TGCAGCGTTGAACTAGCGGGGGGCTCCTACGAGCAGTACTTC. This codes for CSVELAGGSYEQYF.

The chain carries TRBV5-4 and TRBJ1-6; 7 bases fit TRBD1. The germline CDR1 and CDR2 sequences are SGHNT and YYREEE (reference sequence). With 5 bases clipped from V and 0 bases from J, the junction kept 8 bases outside the gene matches. The CDR3 runs to 17 residues. The CDR3 loop is CASRAGTEISYNSPLHF. The CDR3, as DNA: TGTGCCAGCAGGGCCGGGACAGAAATCTCCTATAATTCACCCCTCCACTTT.

The chain uses TRBV18 and TRBJ2-1; maybe TRBD2 (5 bases). The V and J ends lost 1 base and 7 bases respectively, with 8 bases between them. Germline V lookup: CDR1 KGHSH, CDR2 LQKENI. The CDR3 runs to 13 residues. DNA of the CDR3: TGTGCCAGCTCACCACTAAGGGAGAATGAGCAGTTCTTC. Encoded protein: CASSPLRENEQFF. The full variable domain, with the rest looked up from reference TRBV18 and TRBJ2-1, is NAGVMQNPRHLVRRRGQEARLRCSPMKGHSHVYWYRQLPEEGLKFMVYLQKENIIDESGMPKERFSAEFPKEGPSILRIQQVVRGDSAAYFCASSPLRENEQFFGPGTRLTVL.

The sample holds a few counts of this clone. V gene TRBV19 combines with J gene TRBJ2-7; D may be TRBD1 (6 bases). Trimming cost V 1 base and J 2 bases, with 12 bases left between them. Germline V gene data show CDR1 as LNHDA and CDR2 as SQIVND (reference sequence). This CDR3 comprises 15 residues. CDR3 loop: CASSIGQGSTYEQYF. Written as DNA, the CDR3 is TGTGCCAGTAGTATAGGTCAGGGGAGTACCTACGAGCAGTACTTC.

V and J are TRBV10-1 and TRBJ2-5; possibly TRBD2 for D (6 bases). This CDR3 is 13 amino acids long. Germline CDR1 and CDR2: WNHNN and SYGVQD (reference sequence). Deletions cut 5 bases from V and 1 base from J, with 8 bases between. The CDR3 bases are TGCGCCAGCAGTTGGGGACTCCAAGAGACCCAGTACTTC. Amino acids: CASSWGLQETQYF.

The chain joins TRBV6-5 to TRBJ1-5; TRBD1 matches 10 bases. V shed 5 bases and J 2 bases; nucleotides not matched to a gene: 3. This CDR3 has 15 residues. CDR1 and CDR2 (germline): MNHEY, SVGAGI. CDR3 DNA sequence: TGTGCCAGCAGTCCCGGGACAGGGGGCAATCAGCCCCAGCATTTT. It translates to CASSPGTGGNQPQHF.

The rearrangement links TRBV29-1 to TRBJ2-7; 8 bases align to TRBD1. Germline assignment: CDR1 SQVTM and CDR2 ANQGSEA. Trimming cost V 0 bases and J 1 base; bases outside gene matches: 5. The CDR3 extends over 15 amino acids. The chain's CDR3 is CSVEDRTGRSYEQYF. In DNA form, the CDR3 reads TGCAGCGTTGAAGACCGGACAGGGAGGTCCTACGAGCAGTACTTC.

The chain combines TRBV6-6 with TRBJ1-2; no clear D gene. The CDR3 has 11 amino acids. V lost 8 bases and J 4 bases, leaving 8 bases between the germline ends. CDR1 MNHNY and CDR2 SVGAGI come from the germline V gene (reference sequence). CDR3 protein: CASEGFYGYTF. As DNA, the CDR3 is TGTGCCAGCGAGGGATTCTATGGCTACACCTTC.

The chain uses TRBV10-2 and TRBJ2-7; perhaps TRBD1 as D (6 bases). The germline gives CDR1 WSHSY, CDR2 SAAADI. This CDR3 is 15 amino acids long. Trimming took 4 bases from V and 3 from J, leaving 16 bases between them. The CDR3 here is CASSAPSRGYYEQYF. DNA for the CDR3: TGCGCCAGCAGTGCCCCTTCGAGGGGGTACTACGAGCAGTACTTC.

This chain connects TRBV6-1 to TRBJ2-3; perhaps TRBD2 as D (5 bases). CDR1 and CDR2 (germline): MNHNS, SASEGT. With 1 base removed from V and 2 bases from J, the gap between germline ends came to 13 bases. This CDR3 has 16 residues. CDR3 region: CASSEGPVRATDTQYF. The CDR3 DNA reads TGTGCCAGCAGTGAAGGTCCAGTGAGGGCCACAGATACGCAGTATTTT.

V is TRBV6-5 and J is TRBJ1-6, with 8 bases identical to TRBD1. CDR1 and CDR2 (germline): MNHEY, SVGAGI. The V and J ends lost 7 bases and 6 bases, in that order; junction bases with no gene match: 5. The CDR3 extends over 14 amino acids. CDR3 DNA: TGTGCCAGCAATCAGGGACAGGTTAATTCACCCCTCCACTTT. Its protein product is CASNQGQVNSPLHF.

The V call is TRBV9, the J call TRBJ2-7; D unresolved. The CDR3 runs 15 residues. Trimming took 4 bases from V and 0 from J, leaving 14 bases between them. Germline values: CDR1 SGDLS, CDR2 YYNGEE. The CDR3 reads CASSPNSGPSYEQYF. Written as DNA, the CDR3 is TGTGCCAGCAGCCCCAATTCAGGTCCCTCCTACGAGCAGTACTTC.

The chain is built from TRBV14 and TRBJ2-5; perhaps TRBD2 as D (5 bases). There are 16 residues in the CDR3. Per germline, CDR1 SGHDN and CDR2 FVKESK. The V gene lost 6 bases and the J gene lost 1 base, with 18 bases spanning the gap. DNA of the CDR3: TGTGCCAGCAGTCCCACGAGGGATATCTTCCAAGAGACCCAGTACTTC. Translated, it gives CASSPTRDIFQETQYF.

This chain joins TRBV2 and TRBJ2-7; D not resolved. Germline values: CDR1 SNHLY, CDR2 FYNNEI. V was trimmed by 7 bases and J by 3 bases, leaving 7 bases between them. The CDR3 has 11 amino acids. CDR3: CASKWSYEQYF. The CDR3 coding sequence is TGTGCCAGCAAGTGGAGCTACGAGCAGTACTTC. Full variable domain (rest looked up from reference TRBV2 and TRBJ2-7): EPEVTQTPSHQVTQMGQEVILRCVPISNHLYFYWYRQILGQKVEFLVSFYNNEISEKSEIFDDQFSVERPDGSNFTLKIRSTKLEDSAMYFCASKWSYEQYFGPGTRLTVT.

This chain joins TRBV29-1 and TRBJ1-2; TRBD1 might be the D (5 bases). V was shortened by 1 base and J by 8 bases, with 8 bases between the two germline ends. The CDR3 loop spans 11 amino acids. Germline CDR1 SQVTM, CDR2 ANQGSEA. The CDR3 DNA reads TGCAGCGTTGAAGGGGGGGGAGGCTACACCTTC. Translation gives CSVEGGGGYTF.